The 2 T cell receptor beta chains listed next were all sequenced from one sample in a study of identical twins. TCRdb fed the 5' RACE reads into MiXCR, producing one record per CDR3 protein. The data show roughly 1.6 million distinct CDR3 sequences, under 35% seen once. The sample comprised cord blood. These receptors were taken from a newborn girl in good health.

This clonotype was counted a few times. This chain uses TRBV18 with TRBJ1-4; D remains unclear. The CDR3 spans 14 residues. The germline V gene encodes CDR1 KGHSH and CDR2 LQKENI. Trimming took off 3 bases at V and 6 bases at J, with 11 bases between the two ends. The CDR3 nucleotides are TGTGCCAGCTCACCCAGGTCGGTTGATGAAAAACTGTTTTTT. This encodes CASSPRSVDEKLFF.

The V and J genes are TRBV20-1 and TRBJ2-3; 11 bases agree with TRBD2. The CDR3 has 15 residues. From germline, CDR1 is DFQATT and CDR2 SNEGSKA (reference sequence). V shed 4 bases, J shed 6 bases, and the junction held 9 bases outside the gene matches. CDR3 coding DNA: TGCAGTGCTACCCCGGGACTAGCGGTTGCCGATACGCAGTATTTT. Protein product: CSATPGLAVADTQYF.